This record concerns one TCR beta chain sequence. The trim removed 6 bases at V and 4 bases at J, leaving 11 bases unmatched. The CDR3 has 15 residues. In germline, CDR1 is SEHNR, CDR2 FQNEAQ (reference sequence). TCRdb reanalysed the RACE reads using MiXCR and keeps one entry per CDR3 protein. The table lists about 100,000 distinct CDR3 sequences, approximately 11% of them singletons. As for time point: patch test 1, 2 weeks after DPC sensitization. Treatment in this sample: therapeutic diphenylcyclopropenone sensitization with weekly scalp DPC. The data were obtained in a study of human T cells and chemical hapten exposure.

The sequencing here drew on whole blood, taken in connection with sensitization to the hapten diphenylcyclopropenone (DPC). The chain employs TRBV7-9 and TRBJ1-2, with 7 bases matching TRBD1. The source of this sequence is a woman between 40 and 55 years old with alopecia areata. Some clones in this sample may be carry-over from other donors' samples. The CDR3 here is CASSSPSGTVYGYTF. The CDR3 nucleotides are TGTGCCAGCAGTTCCCCATCCGGGACAGTCTATGGCTACACCTTC.